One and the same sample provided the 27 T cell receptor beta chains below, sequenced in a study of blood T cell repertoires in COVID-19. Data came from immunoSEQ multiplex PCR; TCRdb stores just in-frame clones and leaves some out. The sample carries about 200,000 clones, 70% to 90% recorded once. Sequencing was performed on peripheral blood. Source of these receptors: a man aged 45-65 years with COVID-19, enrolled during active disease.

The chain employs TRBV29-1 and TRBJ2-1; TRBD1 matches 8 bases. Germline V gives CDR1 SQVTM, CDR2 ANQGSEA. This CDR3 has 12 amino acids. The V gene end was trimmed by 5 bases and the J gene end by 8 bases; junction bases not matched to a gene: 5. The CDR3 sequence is CSVNRGVYEQFF. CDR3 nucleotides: TGCAGCGTTAACAGGGGGGTCTATGAGCAGTTCTTC.

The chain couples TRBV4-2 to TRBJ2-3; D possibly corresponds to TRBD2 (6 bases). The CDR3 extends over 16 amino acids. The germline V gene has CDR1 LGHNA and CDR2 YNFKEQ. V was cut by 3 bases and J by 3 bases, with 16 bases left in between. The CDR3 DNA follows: TGTGCCAGCAGCCAGGTCGGAGGGGTAGGAACAGATACGCAGTATTTT. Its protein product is CASSQVGGVGTDTQYF.

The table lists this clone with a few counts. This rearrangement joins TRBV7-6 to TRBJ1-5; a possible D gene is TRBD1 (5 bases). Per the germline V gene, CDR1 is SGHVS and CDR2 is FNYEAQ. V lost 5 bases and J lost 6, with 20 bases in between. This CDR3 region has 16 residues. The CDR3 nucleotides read TGTGCCAGCAGCCCGTCTTCTAGGAGGGGCGGTCAGCCCCAGCATTTT. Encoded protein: CASSPSSRRGGQPQHF. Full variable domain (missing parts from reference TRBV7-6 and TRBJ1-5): GAGVSQSPRYKVTKRGQDVALRCDPISGHVSLYWYRQALGQGPEFLTYFNYEAQQDKSGLPNDRFSAERPEGSISTLTIQRTEQRDSAMYRCASSPSSRRGGQPQHFGDGTRLSIL.

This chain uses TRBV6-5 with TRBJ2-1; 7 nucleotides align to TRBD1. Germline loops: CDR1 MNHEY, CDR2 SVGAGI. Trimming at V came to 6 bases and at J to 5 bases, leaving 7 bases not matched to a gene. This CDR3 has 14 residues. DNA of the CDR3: TGTGCCAGCAGGCCCTGGACAGGCGACAATGAGCAGTTCTTC. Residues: CASRPWTGDNEQFF.

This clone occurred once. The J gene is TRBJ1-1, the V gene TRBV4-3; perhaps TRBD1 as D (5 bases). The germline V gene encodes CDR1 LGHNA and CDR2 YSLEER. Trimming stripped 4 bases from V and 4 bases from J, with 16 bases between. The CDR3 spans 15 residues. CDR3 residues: CASSLGGTGLTEAFF. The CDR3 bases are TGCGCCAGCAGCCTCGGGGGTACTGGTCTCACTGAAGCTTTCTTT.

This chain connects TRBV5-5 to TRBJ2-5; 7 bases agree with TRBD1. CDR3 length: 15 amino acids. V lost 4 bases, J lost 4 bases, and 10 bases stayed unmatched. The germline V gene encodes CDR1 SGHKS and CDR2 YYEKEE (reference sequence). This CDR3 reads CASSRQGPVRETQYF. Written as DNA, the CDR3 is TGTGCCAGCAGCAGACAGGGCCCAGTAAGAGAGACCCAGTACTTC.

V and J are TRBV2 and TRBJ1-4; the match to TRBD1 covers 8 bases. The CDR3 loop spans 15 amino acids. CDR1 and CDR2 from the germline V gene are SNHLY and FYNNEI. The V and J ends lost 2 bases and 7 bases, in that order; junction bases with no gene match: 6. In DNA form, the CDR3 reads TGTGCCAGCAGTGAATCGGGGACAGGCTTTGAAAAACTGTTTTTT. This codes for CASSESGTGFEKLFF. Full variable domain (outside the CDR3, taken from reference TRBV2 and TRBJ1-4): EPEVTQTPSHQVTQMGQEVILRCVPISNHLYFYWYRQILGQKVEFLVSFYNNEISEKSEIFDDQFSVERPDGSNFTLKIRSTKLEDSAMYFCASSESGTGFEKLFFGSGTQLSVL.

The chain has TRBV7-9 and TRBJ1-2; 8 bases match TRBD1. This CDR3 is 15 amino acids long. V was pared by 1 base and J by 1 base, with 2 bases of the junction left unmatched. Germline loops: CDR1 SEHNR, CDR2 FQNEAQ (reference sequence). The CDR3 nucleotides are TGTGCCAGCAGCTTAGAAACAGGGGGTAACTATGGCTACACCTTC. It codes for CASSLETGGNYGYTF.

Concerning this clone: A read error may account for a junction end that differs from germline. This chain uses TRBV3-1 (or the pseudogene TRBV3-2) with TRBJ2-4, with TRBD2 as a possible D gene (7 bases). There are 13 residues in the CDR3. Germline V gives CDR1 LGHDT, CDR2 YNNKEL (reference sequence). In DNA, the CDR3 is TGTGCCAGCAGCCAAGCGGGGGGCGAAGGTCGGCGCTTC. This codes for CASSQAGGEGRRF.

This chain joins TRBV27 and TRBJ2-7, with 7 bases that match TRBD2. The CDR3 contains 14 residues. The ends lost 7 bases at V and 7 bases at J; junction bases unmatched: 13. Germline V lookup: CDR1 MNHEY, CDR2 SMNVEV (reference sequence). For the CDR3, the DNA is TGTGCCAGCAACCTTTACGCGGGAGTAGGTGAGCAGTACTTC. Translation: CASNLYAGVGEQYF.

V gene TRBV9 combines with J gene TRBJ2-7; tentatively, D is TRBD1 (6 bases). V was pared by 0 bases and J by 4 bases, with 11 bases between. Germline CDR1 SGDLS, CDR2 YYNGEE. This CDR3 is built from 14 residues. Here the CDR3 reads CASSVEGQTYEQYF. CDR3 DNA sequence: TGTGCCAGCAGCGTAGAAGGACAGACTTACGAGCAGTACTTC.

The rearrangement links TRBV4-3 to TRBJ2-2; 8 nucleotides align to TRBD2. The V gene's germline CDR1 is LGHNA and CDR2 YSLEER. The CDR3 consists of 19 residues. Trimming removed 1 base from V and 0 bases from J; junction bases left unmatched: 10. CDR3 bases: TGCGCCAGCAGCCAAGGTGTACCCGCGGGGGGCGCGAACACCGGGGAGCTGTTTTTT. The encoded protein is CASSQGVPAGGANTGELFF.

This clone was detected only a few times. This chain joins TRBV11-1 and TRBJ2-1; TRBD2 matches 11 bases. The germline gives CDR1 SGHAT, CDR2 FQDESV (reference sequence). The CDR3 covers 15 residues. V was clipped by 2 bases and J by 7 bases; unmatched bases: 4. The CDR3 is CASSLLTSGGNEQFF. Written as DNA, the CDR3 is TGTGCCAGCAGCTTACTTACTAGCGGGGGAAATGAGCAGTTCTTC.

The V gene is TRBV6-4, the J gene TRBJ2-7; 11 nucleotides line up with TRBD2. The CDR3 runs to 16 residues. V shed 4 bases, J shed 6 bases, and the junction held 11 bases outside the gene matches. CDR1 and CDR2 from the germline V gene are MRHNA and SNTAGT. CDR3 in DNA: TGTGCCAGCAGTGGACCACATAGCGGGAGGGGATTCGAGCAGTACTTC. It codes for CASSGPHSGRGFEQYF.

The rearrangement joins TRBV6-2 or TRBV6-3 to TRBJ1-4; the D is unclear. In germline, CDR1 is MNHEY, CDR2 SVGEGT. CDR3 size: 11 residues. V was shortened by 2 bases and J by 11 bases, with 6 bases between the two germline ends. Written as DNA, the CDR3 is TGTGCCAGCAGTTACGCCGAGAAACTGTTTTTT. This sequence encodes CASSYAEKLFF.

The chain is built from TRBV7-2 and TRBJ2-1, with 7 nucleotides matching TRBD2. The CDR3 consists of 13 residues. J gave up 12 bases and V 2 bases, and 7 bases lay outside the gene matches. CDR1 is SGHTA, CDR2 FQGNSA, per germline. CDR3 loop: CASSLYGGSGQFF. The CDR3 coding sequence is TGTGCCAGCAGCTTATACGGGGGGTCGGGGCAGTTCTTC.

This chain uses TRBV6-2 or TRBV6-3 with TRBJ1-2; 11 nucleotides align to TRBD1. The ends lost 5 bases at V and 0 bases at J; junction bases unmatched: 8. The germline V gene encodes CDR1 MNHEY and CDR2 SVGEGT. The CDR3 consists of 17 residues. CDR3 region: CASSVRDRGSPNYGYTF. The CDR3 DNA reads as TGTGCCAGCAGTGTCCGGGACAGGGGGTCTCCTAACTATGGCTACACCTTC.

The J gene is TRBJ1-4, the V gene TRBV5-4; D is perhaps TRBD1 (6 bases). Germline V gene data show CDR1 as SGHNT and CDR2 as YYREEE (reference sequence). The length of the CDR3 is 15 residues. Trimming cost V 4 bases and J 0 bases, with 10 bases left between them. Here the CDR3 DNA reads TGTGCCAGCAGCGAATCAGGGGCAACTAATGAAAAACTGTTTTTT. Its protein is CASSESGATNEKLFF.

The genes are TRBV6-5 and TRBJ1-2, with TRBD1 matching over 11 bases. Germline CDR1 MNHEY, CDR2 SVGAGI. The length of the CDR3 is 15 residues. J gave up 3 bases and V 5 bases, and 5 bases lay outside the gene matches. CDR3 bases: TGTGCCAGCAGTAGAGGACAGGGGGCCCACTATGGCTACACCTTC. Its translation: CASSRGQGAHYGYTF.

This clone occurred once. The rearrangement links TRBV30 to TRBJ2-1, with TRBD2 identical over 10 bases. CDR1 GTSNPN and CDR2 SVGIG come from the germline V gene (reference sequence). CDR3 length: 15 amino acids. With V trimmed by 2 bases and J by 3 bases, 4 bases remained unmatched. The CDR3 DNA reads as TGTGCCTGGAGTACCCGGACTAGCGGCTACAATGAGCAGTTCTTC. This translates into CAWSTRTSGYNEQFF.

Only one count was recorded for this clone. The chain's CDR3 is CASSPDDRTNEKLFF. The CDR3 DNA sequence: TGCGCCAGCAGCCCGGATGACAGGACAAATGAAAAACTGTTTTTT. The V gene is TRBV4-1, the J gene TRBJ1-4; weak D call: TRBD1 (6 bases). The CDR3 is made up of 15 amino acids. Germline CDR1 MGHRA, CDR2 YSYEKL. V lost 4 bases to trimming and J lost 5 bases, with 14 bases between them.

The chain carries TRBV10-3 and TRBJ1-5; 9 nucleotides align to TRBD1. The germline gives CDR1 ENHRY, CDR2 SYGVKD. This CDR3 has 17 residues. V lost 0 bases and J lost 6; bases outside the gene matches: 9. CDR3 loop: CAISESGGGQGRQPQHF. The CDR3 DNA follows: TGTGCCATCAGTGAGTCAGGTGGGGGACAGGGACGTCAGCCCCAGCATTTT.

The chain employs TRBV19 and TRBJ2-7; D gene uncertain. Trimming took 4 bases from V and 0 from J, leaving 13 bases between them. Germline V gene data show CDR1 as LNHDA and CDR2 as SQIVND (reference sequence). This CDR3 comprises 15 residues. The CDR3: CASSTLTSFSYEQYF. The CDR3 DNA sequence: TGTGCCAGTAGTACCCTGACAAGCTTCTCCTACGAGCAGTACTTC.

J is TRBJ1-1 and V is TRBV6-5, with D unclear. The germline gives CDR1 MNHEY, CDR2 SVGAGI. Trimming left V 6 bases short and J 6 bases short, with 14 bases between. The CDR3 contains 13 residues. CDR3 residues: CASSPRSEAEAFF. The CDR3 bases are TGTGCCAGCAGCCCGCGGAGCGAGGCTGAAGCTTTCTTT.

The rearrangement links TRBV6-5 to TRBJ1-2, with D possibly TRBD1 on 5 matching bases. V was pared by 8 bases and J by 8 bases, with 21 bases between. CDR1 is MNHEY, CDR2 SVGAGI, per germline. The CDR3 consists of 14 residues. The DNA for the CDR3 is TGTGCCAGCCGTCGAATTGAAGGGGCAGGAGGCTACACCTTC. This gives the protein CASRRIEGAGGYTF.

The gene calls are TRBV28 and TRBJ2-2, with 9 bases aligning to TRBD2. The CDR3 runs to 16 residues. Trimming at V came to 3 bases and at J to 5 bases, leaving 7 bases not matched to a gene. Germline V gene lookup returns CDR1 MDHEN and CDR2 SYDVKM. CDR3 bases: TGTGCCAGCAGTTTCAGCGGGGGGTTTTGGACCGGGGAGCTGTTTTTT. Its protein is CASSFSGGFWTGELFF.

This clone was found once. The CDR3 sequence: CASSLDRGTGGFVEKLFF. CDR3 sequence (DNA): TGCGCCAGCAGCTTGGACAGGGGGACAGGCGGATTTGTTGAAAAACTGTTTTTT. This chain links TRBV5-1 with TRBJ1-4; TRBD1 aligns across 8 bases. Germline CDR1 reads SGHRS; CDR2 reads YFSETQ. The CDR3 has 18 amino acids. J lost 7 bases, V lost 0 bases, and 14 bases had no gene match.